These 29 T cell receptor beta chains share one sample of origin, sequenced in a study of identical twins. TCRdb re-called the 5' RACE reads with MiXCR, one entry per CDR3 protein. The sample records 690,000 or so distinct CDR3 sequences, 8.6% being singletons. These data were also reused for a study on yellow fever vaccine responses in identical twins.

The sample comprised PBMCs. The receptors here all came from a woman between 18 and 29 years old in good health.

The chain employs TRBV20-1 and TRBJ2-2; D uncertain. V lost 5 bases to trimming and J lost 5 bases, with 18 bases between them. Germline V lookup: CDR1 DFQATT, CDR2 SNEGSKA (reference sequence). This CDR3 has 15 residues. CDR3 nucleotide sequence: TGCAGTGCTCGGAGATGGGTTGTGGCTACCGGGGAGCTGTTTTTT. Amino acid sequence: CSARRWVVATGELFF.

The chain recombines TRBV5-1 with TRBJ2-2; 7 bases map to TRBD1. CDR1 SGHRS and CDR2 YFSETQ come from the germline V gene. V was pared by 0 bases and J by 6 bases, with 14 bases of the junction left unmatched. The CDR3 spans 18 residues. The chain's CDR3 is CASSLEGTEWFGAGELFF. The CDR3 DNA follows: TGCGCCAGCAGCTTGGAAGGGACAGAGTGGTTCGGTGCCGGGGAGCTGTTTTTT.

This clonotype has only one observation. Germline and junction disagree at one end, which may indicate a read error. The chain has TRBV7-9 and TRBJ2-7; 8 nucleotides align to TRBD1. There are 13 residues in the CDR3. The germline CDR1 and CDR2 sequences are SEHNR and FQNEAQ (reference sequence). CDR3 sequence: CARGAGGIYGQYF. CDR3 coding DNA: TGTGCCAGAGGAGCAGGGGGCATCTACGGGCAGTACTTC.

This clonotype showed up many times. This chain joins TRBV12-3 or TRBV12-4 and TRBJ1-1; D possibly corresponds to TRBD1 (6 bases). The CDR3 has 14 residues. Deletions cut 5 bases from V and 0 bases from J, with 10 bases between. The CDR3: CASSKGTMNTEAFF. The CDR3 region has the DNA TGTGCCAGCAGTAAAGGGACAATGAACACTGAAGCTTTCTTT.

This chain uses TRBV4-3 with TRBJ2-5, with D perhaps being TRBD1 or TRBD2 (7 bases each). CDR3 size: 15 residues. V shed 1 base and J shed 4 bases, with 13 bases lying between them. The germline V gene has CDR1 LGHNA and CDR2 YSLEER. In nucleotides, the CDR3 is TGCGCCAGCAGCCAAGCAGGGGGGGGCTCAGAGACCCAGTACTTC. This sequence encodes CASSQAGGGSETQYF.

This clonotype was counted only a few times. This rearrangement joins TRBV12-3 or TRBV12-4 to TRBJ2-3, with D perhaps TRBD2 (6 bases). The V end lost 8 bases, the J end lost 4 bases, and 22 bases lay between the germline ends. There are 16 residues in the CDR3. The CDR3 spells CASAQRASASADTQYF. DNA of the CDR3: TGTGCCAGCGCCCAGCGCGCTAGCGCCTCAGCAGATACGCAGTATTTT.

J is TRBJ1-6 and V is TRBV7-2; maybe TRBD1 (5 bases). V was cut by 3 bases and J by 10 bases, with 10 bases left in between. The CDR3 totals 13 residues. In germline, CDR1 is SGHTA, CDR2 FQGNSA. The CDR3: CASSLVTESPLHF. CDR3 nucleotide sequence: TGTGCCAGCAGCTTGGTGACAGAATCACCCCTCCACTTT.

The chain recombines TRBV28 with TRBJ2-5, with a tentative D call TRBD2 (5 bases). Trimming took off 5 bases at V and 7 bases at J, with 17 bases between the two ends. The germline V gene has CDR1 MDHEN and CDR2 SYDVKM. This CDR3 is 14 amino acids long. The CDR3 reads CASSAYRGGVTQYF. CDR3 coding DNA: TGTGCCAGCAGTGCCTACCGTGGAGGAGTGACCCAGTACTTC.

This clonotype was found a few times. This chain connects TRBV5-1 to TRBJ1-4, with 7 bases lining up with TRBD1. This CDR3 comprises 13 residues. Looked up from germline, CDR1 is SGHRS and CDR2 is YFSETQ. J lost 7 bases, V lost 4 bases, and 4 bases had no gene match. CDR3 DNA sequence: TGCGCCAGCAGCCCGGACAGGCCTGAAAAACTGTTTTTT. Translated, it gives CASSPDRPEKLFF. The full variable domain, rest sourced from reference TRBV5-1 and TRBJ1-4, is KAGVTQTPRYLIKTRGQQVTLSCSPISGHRSVSWYQQTPGQGLQFLFEYFSETQRNKGNFPGRFSGRQFSNSRSEMNVSTLELGDSALYLCASSPDRPEKLFFGSGTQLSVL.

Only a few counts were recorded for this clonotype. CDR3 protein: CASSLKRFGEQFF. CDR3 coding DNA: TGTGCCAGCAGTTTAAAGCGGTTCGGTGAGCAGTTCTTC. The chain couples TRBV28 to TRBJ2-1, with a weak D call TRBD2 (5 bases). Germline assignment: CDR1 MDHEN and CDR2 SYDVKM. V was trimmed by 2 bases and J by 9 bases, leaving 11 bases between them. CDR3 length: 13 residues. Filled out from reference TRBV28 and TRBJ2-1, the complete variable domain reads DVKVTQSSRYLVKRTGEKVFLECVQDMDHENMFWYRQDPGLGLRLIYFSYDVKMKEKGDIPEGYSVSREKKERFSLILESASTNQTSMYLCASSLKRFGEQFFGPGTRLTVL.

This clonotype was seen at least ten times. The chain couples TRBV6-1 to TRBJ2-2; 11 nucleotides align to TRBD2. This CDR3 is 15 amino acids long. Germline lookup yields CDR1 MNHNS and CDR2 SASEGT. After removal of 6 bases from V and 2 bases from J, the junction contained 2 bases not matched to a gene. The chain's CDR3 is CASRGLAVNTGELFF. In DNA, the CDR3 is TGTGCCAGCAGGGGACTAGCGGTCAACACCGGGGAGCTGTTTTTT.

This clonotype was counted ten times or more. This chain uses TRBV7-6 with TRBJ2-3; 7 nucleotides line up with TRBD2. Germline CDR1 and CDR2: SGHVS and FNYEAQ. The ends lost 3 bases at V and 6 bases at J; junction bases unmatched: 9. The CDR3 is 15 amino acids. CDR3 sequence: CASSFQRDAWDTQYF. DNA for the CDR3: TGTGCCAGCAGCTTCCAGCGGGATGCCTGGGATACGCAGTATTTT.

This clonotype was counted a few times. Mismatch with germline at one junction end may stem from a read error. The CDR3 here is CASSLYGAGGLNF. The CDR3 bases are TGTGCCAGCAGTTTATATGGCGCGGGGGGACTTAACTTC. This chain connects TRBV12-3 or TRBV12-4 to TRBJ2-1; the match to TRBD2 covers 8 bases. The CDR3 totals 13 residues.

This clonotype has a count of ten or more. V usage is TRBV18 and J usage is TRBJ2-1, with D unclear. Germline values: CDR1 KGHSH, CDR2 LQKENI. The V end lost 3 bases, the J end lost 9 bases, and 18 bases lay between the germline ends. The CDR3 runs to 15 residues. The CDR3 region has the DNA TGTGCCAGCTCACCGAGGTTAGCTGGGCTCGGTGAGCAGTTCTTC. This translates into CASSPRLAGLGEQFF.

This clonotype was detected ten times or more. The V gene is TRBV5-1, the J gene TRBJ1-2; D call uncertain. The CDR3 extends over 13 amino acids. Germline CDR1 and CDR2: SGHRS and YFSETQ. Trimming pared 0 bases from V and 4 bases from J, leaving 7 bases between. Written as DNA, the CDR3 is TGCGCCAGCAGCTTGGGGACTTCCTATGGCTACACCTTC. Residues: CASSLGTSYGYTF.

This clonotype occurred many times. CDR3 sequence reads: CASSQYSGVNYNEQFF. CDR3 sequence (DNA): TGCGCCAGCAGCCAATATAGCGGGGTAAACTACAATGAGCAGTTCTTC. The chain links TRBV4-3 to TRBJ2-1, with TRBD2 matching over 8 bases. The length of the CDR3 is 16 residues. Unmatched junction bases numbered 6, after V lost 2 bases and J lost 3 bases. The V gene's germline CDR1 is LGHNA and CDR2 YSLEER.

This clonotype was seen only a few times. The chain links TRBV7-6 to TRBJ2-1, with a weak D call TRBD2 (5 bases). The length of the CDR3 is 13 residues. Germline lookup yields CDR1 SGHVS and CDR2 FNYEAQ. The V end lost 4 bases, the J end lost 7 bases, and 11 bases lay between the germline ends. CDR3 loop: CASSYGNTNEQFF. The CDR3 DNA follows: TGTGCCAGCAGCTACGGGAATACGAATGAGCAGTTCTTC.

Here the CDR3 DNA reads TGTGCCAGCAGTGAATCGGGGGGGCGTAACACCGGGGAGCTGTTTTTT. This codes for CASSESGGRNTGELFF. This chain joins TRBV25-1 and TRBJ2-2; 8 bases align to TRBD2. With V trimmed by 1 base and J by 2 bases, 3 bases remained unmatched. This CDR3 spans 16 amino acids. Germline-derived CDR1 and CDR2 are MGHDK and SYGVNS.

This clonotype was detected only a few times. This sequence joins TRBV25-1 and TRBJ2-7; D is undetermined. The germline V gene encodes CDR1 MGHDK and CDR2 SYGVNS. V was shortened by 7 bases and J by 5 bases, with 12 bases between the two germline ends. The CDR3 is made up of 12 amino acids. The DNA of the CDR3 is TGTGCCAGCATCGGTAACGCGGACGAGCAGTACTTC. Translation gives CASIGNADEQYF.

The chain links TRBV29-1 to TRBJ1-1, with D tentatively TRBD1 (5 bases). Per germline, CDR1 SQVTM and CDR2 ANQGSEA. Trimming shortened V by 0 bases and J by 0 bases, and 14 bases separated the two germline ends. The CDR3 sequence is 16 residues long. The CDR3 is CSVEDGDRFMNTEAFF. CDR3 bases: TGCAGCGTTGAAGATGGGGACCGGTTCATGAACACTGAAGCTTTCTTT. The full variable domain, rest sourced from reference TRBV29-1 and TRBJ1-1, is SAVISQKPSRDICQRGTSLTIQCQVDSQVTMMFWYRQQPGQSLTLIATANQGSEATYESGFVIDKFPISRPNLTFSTLTVSNMSPEDSSIYLCSVEDGDRFMNTEAFFGQGTRLTVV.

The chain uses TRBV9 and TRBJ2-5, with TRBD2 as a possible D gene (7 bases). V lost 0 bases and J lost 4, with 16 bases in between. The CDR3 is made up of 16 amino acids. Germline CDR1 and CDR2: SGDLS and YYNGEE. CDR3 bases: TGTGCCAGCAGCGTAGCGGGGGGCCCGGGAAGAGAGACCCAGTACTTC. It codes for CASSVAGGPGRETQYF.

This sequence joins TRBV30 and TRBJ2-2, with TRBD1 as a possible D gene (6 bases). V was shortened by 3 bases and J by 8 bases, with 7 bases between the two germline ends. CDR1 and CDR2 from the germline V gene are GTSNPN and SVGIG (reference sequence). CDR3 size: 11 residues. The CDR3 loop is CAWRTGGELFF. In DNA form, the CDR3 reads TGTGCCTGGAGAACAGGGGGGGAGCTGTTTTTT.

Comments on this clonotype: A much larger clone differs from this one at a single base, so this may be a read error. The rearrangement links TRBV9 to TRBJ2-3, with D tentatively TRBD1 (5 bases). This CDR3 is built from 15 residues. V lost 0 bases to trimming and J lost 0 bases, with 8 bases between them. The V gene's germline CDR1 is SGDLS and CDR2 YYNGEE. CDR3 DNA: TGTGCCAGCAGCGTAGTAGGGGCTAGCACAGATACGCAGTATTTT. Translation: CASSVVGASTDTQYF. Supplemented by reference TRBV9 and TRBJ2-3, the full variable domain reads DSGVTQTPKHLITATGQRVTLRCSPRSGDLSVYWYQQSLDQGLQFLIQYYNGEERAKGNILERFSAQQFPDLHSELNLSSLELGDSALYFCASSVVGASTDTQYFGPGTRLTVL.

This clonotype was seen ten or more times. The J gene is TRBJ2-2, the V gene TRBV5-1, with D unclear. The CDR3 has 17 residues. In germline, CDR1 is SGHRS, CDR2 YFSETQ. Trimming stripped 0 bases from V and 0 bases from J, with 12 bases between. The CDR3 loop is CASSLEATYTNTGELFF. The CDR3 DNA reads as TGCGCCAGCAGCTTGGAGGCGACATACACGAACACCGGGGAGCTGTTTTTT. Supplemented by reference TRBV5-1 and TRBJ2-2, the full variable domain reads KAGVTQTPRYLIKTRGQQVTLSCSPISGHRSVSWYQQTPGQGLQFLFEYFSETQRNKGNFPGRFSGRQFSNSRSEMNVSTLELGDSALYLCASSLEATYTNTGELFFGEGSRLTVL.

This clonotype was seen more than once but under ten times. This sequence joins TRBV20-1 and TRBJ2-7, with TRBD2 identical over 11 bases. Per the germline V gene, CDR1 is DFQATT and CDR2 is SNEGSKA (reference sequence). The junction had 6 bases not matched to a gene; V was cut back by 2 bases and J by 3 bases. The length of the CDR3 is 15 residues. Written as DNA, the CDR3 is TGCAGTGCTAGAAGGGGTGGGACTAGCGGCTACGAGCAGTACTTC. Translated, it gives CSARRGGTSGYEQYF.

This clonotype appeared a few times. The rearrangement joins TRBV28 to TRBJ2-1; D possibly matches TRBD1 or TRBD2 (6 bases each). Trimming left V 5 bases short and J 4 bases short, with 21 bases between. Germline V CDR1 and CDR2: MDHEN, SYDVKM. CDR3 length: 17 amino acids. CDR3 sequence reads: CASSPFWLARGYNEQFF. CDR3 in DNA: TGTGCCAGCAGTCCCTTTTGGCTAGCGAGGGGGTACAATGAGCAGTTCTTC.

The chain is built from TRBV4-3 and TRBJ2-1, with 7 nucleotides matching TRBD2. V lost 0 bases, J lost 8 bases, and 19 bases stayed unmatched. This CDR3 contains 19 residues. Germline V gene sequence: CDR1 LGHNA, CDR2 YSLEER. The DNA for the CDR3 is TGCGCCAGCAGCCAAGATTCGTCCCTACAGCGGGATTTTGAGTATGAGCAGTTCTTC. The encoded protein is CASSQDSSLQRDFEYEQFF.

This chain connects TRBV24-1 to TRBJ2-2; the D gene is possibly TRBD2 (6 bases). Germline V CDR1 and CDR2: KGHDR, SFDVKD. CDR3 length: 14 residues. Deletions cut 4 bases from V and 5 bases from J, with 10 bases between. The CDR3 loop is CATSESLATGELFF. CDR3 DNA sequence: TGTGCCACCAGTGAAAGCCTAGCGACCGGGGAGCTGTTTTTT.

In this sample, this clonotype turned up a few times. The V call is TRBV4-3, the J call TRBJ2-7; D is unclear. The CDR3 consists of 14 residues. The ends were cut back, 0 bases at V and 3 bases at J, with 9 bases in the middle. CDR1 is LGHNA and CDR2 is YSLEER in the germline V gene. The CDR3 loop reads CASSQDNRIYEQYF. CDR3 in DNA: TGCGCCAGCAGCCAAGATAATCGGATCTACGAGCAGTACTTC.